This TCR beta chain was sequenced during a study of OX40 agonist ivuxolimab in advanced cancers. In the study overall: The costimulatory receptor OX40 (CD134) was targeted by ivuxolimab, a fully human IgG2 agonistic monoclonal antibody. Intravenous ivuxolimab was administered to patients every 2 weeks at six dose levels: 0.01, 0.1, 0.3, 1.5, 3 and 10 mg/kg. Of the approximately 54 patients in dose escalation, around 20 had hepatocellular carcinoma, some 15 had melanoma, 9 had renal cell carcinoma and 9 had head and neck cancer. In the dose-escalation cohort, 82.7% of patients were male, and the mean age was approximately 60 years with a range of roughly 20 to 80. Prior anti-PD-1, anti-PD-L1 or anti-CTLA-4 therapy was permitted, and checkpoint inhibitors had been received by roughly 42% of dose-escalation patients. Partial responses occurred in three dose-escalation patients: two with cutaneous melanoma and one with hepatocellular carcinoma. The purpose of peripheral TCRbeta sequencing was to test whether ivuxolimab changed TCR sequence diversity and led to clonal T-cell expansion. The monotherapy dose-escalation portion (N of about 50 patients) of the phase I ivuxolimab trial is reported in the paper.

Genomic DNA was isolated from the sorted cells so that the TCRbeta CDR3 region could be sequenced. TCRbeta CDR3 regions were sequenced using the immunoSEQ Assay. TCRdb stores this immuneACCESS table with in-frame sequences only. Part of the clones is absent; in the studies checked, under half of the shortfall reflects unresolved V genes, and no reason is known for the rest. This sample is represented by about 50,000 clones; over 90% of them were singletons. Jointly, the top ten make up approximately 6.3% of the sample. The V and J ends are trimmed by 0 bases and 1 base, leaving 13 bases between them. Its CDR3 holds 16 amino acids, cysteine through valine. Only CDR3 DNA is held: 48 bases, read in frame from base 1. CDR1 is given as SNHLY and CDR2 as FYNNEI, both from the germline V gene. With regard to this clone: No cognate antigen has been identified for it. Per-nucleotide qualities are absent, and no much larger clonotype sits a single base away.

Results the study describes overall, beyond this receptor: After ivuxolimab, expanded clones were on average more numerous among CD8+ T cells than among CD4+ T cells. Antigen specificity was not determined for the clonally expanded peripheral T cells. Low levels of normalized T-cell clonal expansion were also shown by some nonresponding patients. In the 0.1-3.0 mg/kg groups, partial responders had among the lowest normalized peripheral clonal expansion, particularly in CD8+ T cells. At doses of 0.1 to 3.0 mg/kg, clonal expansion of both CD4+ and CD8+ T cells in blood was seen between baseline and week 6.

Patients with a history of autoimmune disease or receiving systemic immunosuppression were excluded from the trial. Peripheral blood for TCR sequencing was drawn from every dose cohort at baseline, at cycle 4 day 1 and at cycle 7 day 1. Samples came from an open-label, multicenter, first-in-human phase I dose-escalation trial of ivuxolimab. Adults with locally advanced or metastatic melanoma, renal cell carcinoma, hepatocellular carcinoma or head and neck squamous cell carcinoma were enrolled in the trial. Before TCR sequencing, CD4+ T cells and CD8+ T cells were sorted from peripheral blood as separate populations.

The TCR was taken from an adult with an advanced solid tumor such as melanoma, head and neck, liver or kidney cancer. The rearrangement combines TRBV2 with TRBJ2-7, and the D gene may be TRBD1, 6 bases matching. Sequencing was performed on CD4+ or CD8+ T cells sorted from blood, taken in a trial of the OX40 agonist ivuxolimab. The CDR3 in this case is CASSEAGAGVSYEQYV. DNA sequence: TGTGCCAGCAGTGAAGCGGGGGCAGGGGTTTCCTACGAGCAGTACGTC.